This is a list of T cell receptor beta chains from one sample in a study of T cell changes during pregnancy in multiple sclerosis. Sequencing was performed with immunoSEQ multiplex PCR; in TCRdb, only in-frame clones are kept and a portion is missing. In the table there are almost 50,000 clones, roughly 94% of which are singletons. Sequenced material: CD4+ T cells from peripheral blood mononuclear cells, taken in the third trimester of pregnancy. These receptors all stem from a female donor with multiple sclerosis, enrolled in a pregnancy study. Each CDR3 is given with its conserved first and last residue. Each record gives: CDR3 protein, CDR3 DNA, J gene, clone size, V gene, D gene. A D gene is named only where the DNA matches it firmly. The size entry is marked missing in some rows and otherwise reads once, few, many or a size class.

CASSSQGAGNTIYF,TGTGCCAGCAGCTCACAGGGGGCTGGAAACACCATATATTTT,TRBJ1-3,-,TRBV9,TRBD1
CASSLVLNQPQHF,TGTGCCAGCAGTCTAGTATTAAATCAGCCCCAGCATTTT,TRBJ1-5,-,TRBV6-5,-
CASSLSSGGPAGTQYF,TGTGCCAGCAGCTTATCGAGCGGGGGGCCGGCGGGGACCCAGTACTTC,TRBJ2-5,-,TRBV7-3,TRBD2
CASSLLAGWSTDTQYF,TGTGCCAGCAGCCTATTAGCGGGATGGAGCACAGATACGCAGTATTTT,TRBJ2-3,-,TRBV11-1,TRBD2
CASSLVGKYNEQFF,TGTGCCAGCAGCTTGGTGGGCAAGTACAATGAGCAGTTCTTC,TRBJ2-1,-,TRBV5-6,-
CSAGRGTQHF,TGCAGTGCCGGGCGCGGGACCCAGCATTTT,TRBJ1-5,-,TRBV20-1,-
CASSLDITPSGTGDEQFF,TGTGCCAGCAGCTTAGATATTACACCGAGCGGGACGGGGGATGAGCAGTTCTTC,TRBJ2-1,-,TRBV7-2,TRBD2
CASSDFLGGEQFF,TGTGCCAGCAGCGACTTCCTAGGAGGTGAGCAGTTCTTC,TRBJ2-1,-,TRBV14,-
CASSVRGGYSGELFF,TGTGCCAGCAGTGTACGGGGGGGCTATTCCGGGGAGCTGTTTTTT,TRBJ2-2,-,TRBV28,TRBD2
CASSLTGVLTEAFF,TGTGCCAGCAGTTTAACAGGGGTCCTCACTGAAGCTTTCTTT,TRBJ1-1,-,TRBV27,TRBD1
CAKSPQGSNSPLHF,TGTGCCAAATCTCCACAGGGGTCGAATTCACCCCTCCACTTT,TRBJ1-6,-,TRBV2,TRBD1
CASREGQASTEAFF,TGTGCCAGCAGAGAAGGACAGGCTTCAACTGAAGCTTTCTTT,TRBJ1-1,-,TRBV6-6,TRBD1
CASRYTGRTEAFF,TGTGCCAGCAGATATACAGGGCGAACTGAAGCTTTCTTT,TRBJ1-1,-,TRBV11-2,-
CASSLVGAGQGPYTQYF,TGTGCCAGCAGCTTAGTAGGGGCGGGACAGGGCCCATATACGCAGTATTTT,TRBJ2-3,-,TRBV7-9,TRBD1
CASSPNRDRNTDTQYF,TGCGCCAGCAGCCCGAATCGGGACAGAAACACAGATACGCAGTATTTT,TRBJ2-3,-,TRBV4-3,TRBD1
CASSDPGTGAPYEQYF,TGTGCCAGCAGTGACCCCGGGACAGGGGCGCCCTACGAGCAGTACTTC,TRBJ2-7,-,TRBV6-4,TRBD1
CAWKAGSAALEQYF,TGTGCCTGGAAGGCGGGAAGCGCCGCCCTCGAGCAGTACTTC,TRBJ2-7,once,TRBV30,-
CASSAKRMTSGGQETQYF,TGTGCCAGCTCAGCGAAAAGAATGACTAGCGGGGGTCAAGAGACCCAGTACTTC,TRBJ2-5,-,TRBV18,TRBD2
CASRGAARPITEAFF,TGTGCCAGCAGAGGTGCGGCCAGACCAATCACTGAAGCTTTCTTT,TRBJ1-1,-,TRBV6-1,-
CASSPSAGYNEQFF,TGTGCCAGCTCACCATCAGCGGGCTACAATGAGCAGTTCTTC,TRBJ2-1,once,TRBV18,-
CASSQAGTDTQYF,TGCGCCAGCAGCCAAGCCGGGACAGATACGCAGTATTTT,TRBJ2-3,-,TRBV4-1,-
CASSLLPSSYEQYF,TGTGCCAGCAGTTTATTGCCTAGCTCCTACGAGCAGTACTTC,TRBJ2-7,-,TRBV27,-
CATSRDRDRIYNEQFF,TGTGCCACCAGCAGAGATAGGGACAGAATATACAATGAGCAGTTCTTC,TRBJ2-1,-,TRBV15,TRBD1
CSAIPGGYTF,TGCAGTGCCATCCCGGGTGGCTACACCTTC,TRBJ1-2,few,TRBV20-1,-